This TCR beta chain was retrieved from a study of vaccination effects on CD4 cells after COVID-19. As for this clone: Its antigen remains unknown.

The trim removed 3 bases at V and 3 bases at J, leaving 10 bases unmatched. The CDR3 has 16 amino acids. Germline V gives CDR1 SGDLS, CDR2 YYNGEE. Sequencing was performed with immunoSEQ multiplex PCR; in TCRdb, only in-frame clones are kept and a portion is missing. The sample holds about 65,000 clones; less than 85% are singletons and the top ten take around 2.7%. Expansion of antigen-specific CD4+ T cells with viral peptide pools was carried out by the ViraFEST assay before sequencing. Once cultured for 10 days, the cells underwent separation to obtain CD4+ T cells. Nobody among the vaccine recipients had prior SARS-CoV-2 infection (nucleocapsid antibodies were negative). After 2 million or so PBMC were placed in each well, they were cultured with approximately 10 IU/ml IL-2 and about 10 ug/ml peptides. On days 3 and 7, fresh IL-2 medium replaced half the medium. Overall study results and limits: Missing from the study were early post-infection timepoints, and its convalescent patients were few. Late post-vaccination, clones induced by infection and those induced by vaccine underwent marked clonal contraction.

The sequencing used CD4+ T cells from PBMCs cultured with HCoV-NL63 spike peptides, collected before COVID-19 vaccination. The receptor comes from a human donor who received a COVID-19 vaccine. The V and J genes are TRBV9 and TRBJ2-7, with 9 bases fitting TRBD1. The CDR3 reads CASSGARQGVLYEQYV. CDR3 in DNA: TGTGCCAGCAGCGGCGCGAGACAGGGGGTCCTCTACGAGCAGTACGTC.